These 21 T cell receptor beta chains originate from one sample sequenced in a study of technical replicates of blood from a handful of donors. Profiling relied on immunoSEQ multiplex PCR, and the TCRdb table lists in-frame clones only, not all of them. The sample has roughly 80,000 clones, 95% to 96% seen once. The specimen sequenced was T cells isolated from PBMCs. The source is a human donor in good health.

The chain links TRBV19 to TRBJ1-1; D is unresolved. Germline CDR1 is LNHDA and CDR2 is SQIVND (reference sequence). The CDR3 loop spans 18 amino acids. V lost 3 bases and J lost 0, with 20 bases in between. CDR3 residues: CASSMELGIPLMNTEAFF. The CDR3 DNA reads TGTGCCAGTAGTATGGAACTAGGGATCCCGCTTATGAACACTGAAGCTTTCTTT.

The chain uses TRBV28 and TRBJ2-4, with unresolved D. The germline CDR1 and CDR2 sequences are MDHEN and SYDVKM. The CDR3 has 16 amino acids. V was shortened by 5 bases and J by 0 bases, with 14 bases between the two germline ends. The CDR3 DNA sequence: TGTGCCAGCAGTCCGCTAGATTCGCTAGCCAAAAACATTCAGTACTTC. Translated, it gives CASSPLDSLAKNIQYF. Combining the CDR3 with reference TRBV28 and TRBJ2-4 gives the whole variable domain DVKVTQSSRYLVKRTGEKVFLECVQDMDHENMFWYRQDPGLGLRLIYFSYDVKMKEKGDIPEGYSVSREKKERFSLILESASTNQTSMYLCASSPLDSLAKNIQYFGAGTRLSVL.

This chain connects TRBV9 to TRBJ2-6, with TRBD1 identical over 9 bases. Per germline, CDR1 SGDLS and CDR2 YYNGEE. The CDR3 sequence is 19 residues long. Trimming took 2 bases from V and 0 from J; bases not matched to a gene: 9. The CDR3 region has the DNA TGTGCCAGCAGCGTCCAGCCCGGGACAGGGTACTCTGGGGCCAACGTCCTGACTTTC. It translates to CASSVQPGTGYSGANVLTF.

This clone came up a few times. The chain uses TRBV19 and TRBJ1-1, with TRBD1 as a possible D gene (5 bases). CDR1 is LNHDA, CDR2 SQIVND, per germline (reference sequence). Trimming stripped 7 bases from V and 4 bases from J, with 13 bases between. This CDR3 comprises 13 residues. The CDR3 DNA reads as TGTGCCAGTACTGGCAGGGTCAGCACTGAAGCTTTCTTT. Protein product: CASTGRVSTEAFF.

The chain couples TRBV11-2 to TRBJ1-3; tentatively, D is TRBD1 (5 bases). CDR3 length: 16 residues. Germline V gene sequence: CDR1 SGHAT, CDR2 FQNNGV. With 2 bases removed from V and 0 bases from J, the gap between germline ends came to 11 bases. CDR3 DNA: TGTGCCAGCAGCTTAAGGGGCGGGATCTCTGGAAACACCATATATTTT. Amino acid sequence: CASSLRGGISGNTIYF. The variable domain in full, with the rest retrieved from reference TRBV11-2 and TRBJ1-3, is EAGVAQSPRYKIIEKRQSVAFWCNPISGHATLYWYQQILGQGPKLLIQFQNNGVVDDSQLPKDRFSAERLKGVDSTLKIQPAKLEDSAVYLCASSLRGGISGNTIYFGEGSWLTVV.

The genes are TRBV25-1 and TRBJ1-5; D is uncertain. V was pared by 4 bases and J by 5 bases, with 9 bases between. CDR1 is MGHDK, CDR2 SYGVNS, per germline. The CDR3 consists of 13 residues. The CDR3 nucleotides are TGTGCCAGCAGTGTGGGAGAGTATCAGCCCCAGCATTTT. Translating gives CASSVGEYQPQHF.

This clone showed up just once. The V gene is TRBV13, the J gene TRBJ2-2; 9 bases line up with TRBD1. The CDR3 length is 16 residues. The trim removed 3 bases at V and 6 bases at J, leaving 8 bases unmatched. Germline lookup yields CDR1 PRHDT and CDR2 FYEKMQ (reference sequence). The CDR3 DNA reads as TGTGCCAGCAGCTTTTCCGGGACAGGGTACCCCGGGGAGCTGTTTTTT. Encoded protein: CASSFSGTGYPGELFF.

This clone has just one count. The junction differs from germline at one of its ends, possibly a read error. Other DNA variants within this sample encode the same CDR3. The chain joins TRBV6-5 to TRBJ2-7; 9 bases align to TRBD1. Germline V gene data show CDR1 as MNHEY and CDR2 as SVGAGI. The CDR3 is 14 amino acids. The CDR3 region is CASRRDRETYEQYF. CDR3 in DNA: TGTGCTAGCAGGAGGGACAGGGAGACCTACGAGCAGTACTTC.

The table lists this clone with a count of one. The CDR3 DNA reads as TGTGCCAGCAGTTGGACAGGGTACGGTGAAAAACTGTTTTTT. This encodes CASSWTGYGEKLFF. The chain has TRBV28 and TRBJ1-4; 8 nucleotides line up with TRBD1. The CDR3 is 14 residues long. CDR1 is MDHEN, CDR2 SYDVKM, per germline. J was trimmed by 7 bases and V by 4 bases; bases with no gene match: 5.

This sequence joins TRBV30 and TRBJ2-7, with 7 nucleotides matching TRBD1. With V trimmed by 5 bases and J by 6 bases, 10 bases remained unmatched. Germline V gene data show CDR1 as GTSNPN and CDR2 as SVGIG (reference sequence). This CDR3 has 13 amino acids. The chain's CDR3 is CAWVRQGQSEQYF. The CDR3, as DNA: TGTGCCTGGGTGAGACAGGGTCAGAGCGAGCAGTACTTC.

The V gene is TRBV19, the J gene TRBJ1-4; D is unclear. CDR1 LNHDA and CDR2 SQIVND come from the germline V gene (reference sequence). The CDR3 runs to 13 residues. V was shortened by 5 bases and J by 7 bases, with 11 bases between the two germline ends. CDR3 residues: CASSVTRGEKLFF. Written as DNA, the CDR3 is TGTGCCAGTAGTGTGACCCGAGGTGAAAAACTGTTTTTT.

The chain uses TRBV7-8 and TRBJ2-2; D not resolved. Between the trimmed V and J ends, which lost 2 bases and 0 bases, there was a span of 4 bases. CDR3 size: 14 residues. The V gene's germline CDR1 is SGHVS and CDR2 FQNEAQ. As DNA, the CDR3 is TGTGCCAGCAGCTTATATCCGAACACCGGGGAGCTGTTTTTT. This sequence encodes CASSLYPNTGELFF.

The chain couples TRBV28 to TRBJ1-3, with D possibly matching TRBD1 (5 bases). The germline CDR1 and CDR2 sequences are MDHEN and SYDVKM. Trimming cost V 3 bases and J 8 bases, with 8 bases left between them. CDR3 size: 12 residues. The CDR3 sequence is CASSLQGYTIYF. As DNA, the CDR3 is TGTGCCAGCAGTTTGCAGGGTTACACCATATATTTT.

This chain connects TRBV6-5 to TRBJ1-3; D is undetermined. In germline, CDR1 is MNHEY, CDR2 SVGAGI. The CDR3 has 14 amino acids. The V end was cut by 6 bases, the J end by 0 bases, with 9 bases between. DNA for the CDR3: TGTGCCAGCAGGGTACACGTCTCTGGAAACACCATATATTTT. Residues: CASRVHVSGNTIYF.

The genes are TRBV7-2 and TRBJ2-3; D not resolved. V shed 5 bases and J shed 4 bases, with 10 bases lying between them. CDR1 and CDR2 (germline): SGHTA, FQGNSA. This CDR3 region has 13 residues. CDR3 protein: CASSQDLSDTQYF. The CDR3 region has the DNA TGTGCCAGCAGCCAGGATCTATCAGATACGCAGTATTTT.

The count of this clone is one. The genes are TRBV18 and TRBJ2-2, with TRBD2 as a possible D gene (6 bases). The CDR3 contains 15 residues. CDR1 and CDR2 from the germline V gene are KGHSH and LQKENI. Trimming stripped 2 bases from V and 5 bases from J, with 12 bases between. DNA for the CDR3: TGTGCCAGCTCACCAACTCTAGCGAGAACCGGGGAGCTGTTTTTT. Protein: CASSPTLARTGELFF.

The chain combines TRBV30 with TRBJ2-2; 9 bases fit TRBD2. Trimming removed 0 bases from V and 7 bases from J; junction bases left unmatched: 6. The CDR3 extends over 15 amino acids. Germline CDR1 is GTSNPN and CDR2 is SVGIG (reference sequence). The chain's CDR3 is CAWSVTSGNRGELFF. The CDR3 DNA reads TGTGCCTGGAGTGTGACTAGCGGTAACCGCGGGGAGCTGTTTTTT.

This chain joins TRBV9 and TRBJ2-3, with no clear D. Germline V CDR1 and CDR2: SGDLS, YYNGEE. Trimming removed 0 bases from V and 1 base from J, with 9 bases in between. This CDR3 has 15 amino acids. The chain's CDR3 is CASSVEADGTDTQYF. The CDR3 DNA reads TGTGCCAGCAGCGTAGAGGCGGATGGCACAGATACGCAGTATTTT.

This sequence joins TRBV6-5 and TRBJ2-7; TRBD1 aligns across 10 bases. V trimming: 6 bases; J trimming: 3 bases; junction bases outside the gene matches: 2. This CDR3 has 13 amino acids. CDR1 MNHEY and CDR2 SVGAGI come from the germline V gene. The DNA of the CDR3 is TGTGCCAGCAGCCGGGACAGGGGCTACGAGCAGTACTTC. Its translation: CASSRDRGYEQYF.

This clone has only a few counts. The gene calls are TRBV9 and TRBJ1-1; D gene ambiguous. The germline V gene encodes CDR1 SGDLS and CDR2 YYNGEE. V was clipped by 0 bases and J by 11 bases, with 11 bases between them. The CDR3 runs 12 residues. CDR3 coding DNA: TGTGCCAGCAGCGTAGTGTCGAATGGCGCTTTCTTT. It specifies CASSVVSNGAFF. Together with reference TRBV9 and TRBJ1-1, the CDR3 gives the full variable domain: DSGVTQTPKHLITATGQRVTLRCSPRSGDLSVYWYQQSLDQGLQFLIQYYNGEERAKGNILERFSAQQFPDLHSELNLSSLELGDSALYFCASSVVSNGAFFGQGTRLTVV.

The chain carries TRBV6-1 and TRBJ2-2; D gene unclear. The germline V gene encodes CDR1 MNHNS and CDR2 SASEGT. Trimming took 3 bases from V and 1 from J, leaving 6 bases between them. CDR3 length: 14 residues. The DNA for the CDR3 is TGTGCCAGCAGTGAGTCATGGAACACCGGGGAGCTGTTTTTT. The encoded protein is CASSESWNTGELFF.